This T cell receptor beta chain was captured in a study of cytomegalovirus exposure and HLA in healthy donors (dated 2017 in TCRdb). A note on the overall study: According to a later analysis, the approximately 120 validation repertoires were produced on the same platform as the 666 repertoires of the first cohort. High-throughput TCR immunosequencing, statistical association of individual TCRs with disease status, and machine learning were combined to predict cytomegalovirus infection status. Besides the first cohort of around 670 subjects, a separate validation cohort made up of about 120 different subjects was used. The study aimed to test whether cataloging public T cell receptors could reveal signatures of past pathogen exposure.

What the study reported, not specific to this receptor: According to the authors, the approach could potentially be generalized to other disease states and immunological phenotypes. Most TCR sequences were seen in very few donors, while some public TCRs were found in many individuals. A later analysis had no HLA typing for the validation cohort, so co-occurrence there was scored across all 120 or so repertoires. Of the cluster scores, approximately 94% were above 0 in a later analysis, which found that TCRs clustered in the first cohort also tended to co-occur in the roughly 130 validation repertoires. In both the original and validation cohorts, the classifier was reported to diagnose cytomegalovirus status with high specificity and sensitivity. In the study, approximately 160 TCR beta chains were listed as associated with cytomegalovirus. In vitro tests confirmed that a few of the cytomegalovirus-associated TCR beta chains recognize cytomegalovirus antigens.

Separate from the approximately 670-subject first cohort, the validation cohort of 120 subjects was the group to which the donors belonged. About this clone: Its antigen remains unidentified. No per-base quality is available; no much larger clone lies one base away.

Library prep was done by the immunoSEQ multiplex PCR assay. Per the source publication's procedure: A statistical classification framework was built for diagnosing cytomegalovirus status from the catalog of TCR beta chain sequences. TCRdb holds this immuneACCESS table with in-frame rearrangements only. Some clones are missing; in checked studies, unresolved V genes explain under half, and the rest has no known cause. The DNA was the basis for D and trimming; V, J and clone size are from that table. This sample has 200,000 to 250,000 clones in its table, and over 80% of those were observed once. The ten most abundant clones make up roughly 13% of the sample. The V and J ends are trimmed by 5 bases and 10 bases, leaving 23 bases between them. Per the germline V gene, SQVTM is the CDR1 and ANQGSEA is the CDR2. The CDR3 spans 14 residues, from the cysteine through the phenylalanine. Only the CDR3 DNA stays, 42 bases, in frame from base 1.

Recombination connected TRBV29-1 to TRBJ1-1, with no confidently assigned D gene. The receptor was isolated from a woman aged 25 to 39 in good health and CMV-seropositive. What was sequenced was PBMCs. The DNA sequence follows: TGCAGCGTTCGTATGTTGCGGGAACTTGCTGGAGCTTTCTTT. The translation is CSVRMLRELAGAFF.